This T cell receptor (beta chain) is from a study of CD8 T cells in ankylosing spondylitis. This clonotype occurred a few times. Using quantitative 5'-RACE with molecular barcodes, the authors made TCR beta libraries. TCRdb reprocessed the 5' RACE reads with MiXCR, giving one entry per CDR3 protein. Among tens of thousands of distinct CDR3 sequences, around 27% were seen once, and the ten largest hold roughly three fifths. The CDR3 has 14 amino acids. V lost 4 bases and J 5 bases, leaving 16 bases between the germline ends. CDR1 is SGDLS and CDR2 is YYNGEE in the germline V gene. The chain has TRBV9 and TRBJ2-7; no clear D gene. This receptor was taken from a male donor with ankylosing spondylitis or in good health (not recorded which). What was sequenced was blood, either unsorted or a sorted T cell fraction (not recorded which). The CDR3 region has the DNA TGTGCCAGCAGCTTGGGATCTATCGGCAACGAGCAGTACTTC. This codes for CASSLGSIGNEQYF.